The source of this T cell receptor (beta chain) is a study of T-cell reconstitution after alpha-beta-depleted transplantation in children. Study-wide findings and caveats: Hyperexpanded clones declined; after one year, newly produced T cells mostly supplied diversity. Where some patients showed high TCRbeta diversity at day 60, it came from recipient T cells and thymic progenitors that had survived. Reported findings indicate that, about two months after transplant, alpha-beta T cells came from several hundred expanded clones, which were derived from non-depleted graft cells.

This clonotype was detected a few times. Its specificity is unknown. A library of TCRbeta sequences, prepared with unique molecular identifiers, was generated. Using its own MiXCR run on the PCR reads, TCRdb lists one record per CDR3 protein. The table shows about 470,000 distinct CDR3 sequences, with 43% occurring only once. The clonotype was recovered from a girl aged 2 to 9 with aplastic anemia, due to receive a stem cell transplant. The sample was PBMCs, taken before TCRalphabeta/CD19-depleted stem cell transplant.

DNA of the CDR3: TGCAGCGTTGAATTGGCCTCCGCCCTAGCCAAAAACATTCAGTACTTC. Its translation is CSVELASALAKNIQYF. The chain employs TRBV29-1 and TRBJ2-4; D is undetermined. V was pared by 2 bases and J by 0 bases, with 14 bases between. This CDR3 has 16 amino acids. Germline assignment: CDR1 SQVTM and CDR2 ANQGSEA. Full variable domain (missing parts from reference TRBV29-1 and TRBJ2-4): SAVISQKPSRDICQRGTSLTIQCQVDSQVTMMFWYRQQPGQSLTLIATANQGSEATYESGFVIDKFPISRPNLTFSTLTVSNMSPEDSSIYLCSVELASALAKNIQYFGAGTRLSVL.